One sample yielded the 9 T cell receptor beta chains listed below, sequenced in a study of patients and donors after allogeneic stem cell transplantation. Using its own MiXCR run on the RT-PCR reads, TCRdb lists one record per CDR3 protein. The table lists about 40,000 distinct CDR3 sequences, under 40% of them singletons. The sequenced material came from blood, either unsorted or a sorted T cell fraction (not recorded which). The receptors come from a human donor who was either an allogeneic HSCT recipient or a stem cell or donor lymphocyte infusion donor (not recorded which). It is not recorded whose cells these are; they may come from a transplant donor.

The rearrangement joins TRBV12-3 or TRBV12-4 to TRBJ2-3; perhaps TRBD2 as D (7 bases). V shed 3 bases and J shed 2 bases, with 18 bases lying between them. The CDR3 is 17 amino acids. CDR3 sequence (DNA): TGTGCCAGCAGTTTTTTGCCCGGGGGGCTTATCACAGATACGCAGTATTTT. Its translation: CASSFLPGGLITDTQYF.

The chain uses TRBV18 and TRBJ1-1; unclear D gene. Germline V gene data show CDR1 as KGHSH and CDR2 as LQKENI. This CDR3 comprises 13 residues. Trimming removed 3 bases at V and 3 bases at J, with 8 bases between. CDR3 sequence (DNA): TGTGCCAGCTCACCCGGGATTGACACTGAAGCTTTCTTT. It translates to CASSPGIDTEAFF.

The chain carries TRBV11-2 and TRBJ2-2, with 7 bases fitting TRBD1. CDR1 SGHAT and CDR2 FQNNGV come from the germline V gene. V was pared by 4 bases and J by 3 bases, with 5 bases of the junction left unmatched. This CDR3 has 15 residues. Here the CDR3 reads CASSWVGTDTGELFF. The CDR3 region has the DNA TGTGCCAGCAGCTGGGTGGGGACAGACACCGGGGAGCTGTTTTTT.

This clonotype was seen many times. This chain uses TRBV27 with TRBJ1-6, with TRBD1 as a possible D gene (5 bases). In germline, CDR1 is MNHEY, CDR2 SMNVEV (reference sequence). CDR3 length: 16 residues. Deletions cut 7 bases from V and 0 bases from J, with 13 bases between. The CDR3 sequence: CASNLHRNSYNSPLHF. CDR3 nucleotide sequence: TGTGCCAGCAATCTCCACAGGAACTCCTATAATTCACCCCTCCACTTT.

This clonotype was counted only a few times. The chain couples TRBV28 to TRBJ1-2, with D maybe TRBD1 (6 bases). V lost 5 bases to trimming and J lost 4 bases, with 17 bases between them. CDR1 and CDR2 from the germline V gene are MDHEN and SYDVKM. The CDR3 has 15 amino acids. DNA for the CDR3: TGTGCCAGCAGTCCAACTCCGGGACAACTCTATGGCTACACCTTC. It yields the protein CASSPTPGQLYGYTF.

V gene TRBV28 combines with J gene TRBJ2-1; 9 bases agree with TRBD1. Germline CDR1 is MDHEN and CDR2 is SYDVKM. V trimming: 6 bases; J trimming: 8 bases; junction bases outside the gene matches: 2. The CDR3 runs to 12 residues. CDR3 in DNA: TGTGCCAGCAGATGGGACAGGGATGAGCAGTTCTTC. Its translation: CASRWDRDEQFF.

The V and J genes are TRBV18 and TRBJ1-4; D not certain. V was pared by 4 bases and J by 5 bases, with 17 bases between. CDR1 and CDR2 (germline): KGHSH, LQKENI. The CDR3 runs 16 residues. CDR3 nucleotides: TGTGCCAGCTCACTCGGCAACGGCAGGAGGAATGAAAAACTGTTTTTT. Translated, it gives CASSLGNGRRNEKLFF. The full variable domain, rest sourced from reference TRBV18 and TRBJ1-4, is NAGVMQNPRHLVRRRGQEARLRCSPMKGHSHVYWYRQLPEEGLKFMVYLQKENIIDESGMPKERFSAEFPKEGPSILRIQQVVRGDSAAYFCASSLGNGRRNEKLFFGSGTQLSVL.

The sample holds a few counts of this clonotype. The rearrangement links TRBV4-3 to TRBJ2-3, with unresolved D. CDR3 length: 15 residues. Per germline, CDR1 LGHNA and CDR2 YSLEER. Trimming removed 0 bases from V and 5 bases from J, with 12 bases in between. This CDR3 is CASSQDLRRQDTQYF. The CDR3 bases are TGCGCCAGCAGCCAAGACCTCCGTCGTCAAGATACGCAGTATTTT.

The rearrangement joins TRBV12-3 or TRBV12-4 to TRBJ1-5; no clear D gene. The CDR3 runs 16 residues. The V end was cut by 1 base, the J end by 0 bases, with 10 bases between. CDR3 nucleotide sequence: TGTGCCAGCAGTTTAGTACACACCTATAGCAATCAGCCCCAGCATTTT. Translation: CASSLVHTYSNQPQHF.